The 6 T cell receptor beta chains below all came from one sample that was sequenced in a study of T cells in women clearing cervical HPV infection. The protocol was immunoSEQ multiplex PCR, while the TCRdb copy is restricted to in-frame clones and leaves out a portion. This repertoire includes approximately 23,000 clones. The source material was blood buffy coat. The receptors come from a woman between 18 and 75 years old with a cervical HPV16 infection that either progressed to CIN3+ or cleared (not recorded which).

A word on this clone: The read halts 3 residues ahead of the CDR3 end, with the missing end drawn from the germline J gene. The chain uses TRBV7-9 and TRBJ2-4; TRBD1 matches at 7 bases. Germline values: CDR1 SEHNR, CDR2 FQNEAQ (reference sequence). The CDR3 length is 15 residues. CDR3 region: CASSLGQTGRYGQYF. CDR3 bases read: TGTGCCAGCAGCTTAGGTCAGACAGGGCGTTACGGT.

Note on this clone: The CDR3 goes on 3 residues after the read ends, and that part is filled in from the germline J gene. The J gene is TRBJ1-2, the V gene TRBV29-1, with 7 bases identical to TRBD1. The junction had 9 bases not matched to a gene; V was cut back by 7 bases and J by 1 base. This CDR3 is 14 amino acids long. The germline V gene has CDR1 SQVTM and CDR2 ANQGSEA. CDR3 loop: CSDRLRGFNYGYTF. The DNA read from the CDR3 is TGCAGCGACCGTCTCAGGGGGTTTAACTATGGC.

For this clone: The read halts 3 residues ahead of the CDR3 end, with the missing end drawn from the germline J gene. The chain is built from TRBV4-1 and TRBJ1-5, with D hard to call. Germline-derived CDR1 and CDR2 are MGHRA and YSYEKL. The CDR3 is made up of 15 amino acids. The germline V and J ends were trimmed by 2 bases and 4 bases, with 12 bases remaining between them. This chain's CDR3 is CASSQLLKGNQPQHF. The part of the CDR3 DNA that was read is TGCGCCAGCAGCCAACTCCTAAAGGGTAATCAGCCC.

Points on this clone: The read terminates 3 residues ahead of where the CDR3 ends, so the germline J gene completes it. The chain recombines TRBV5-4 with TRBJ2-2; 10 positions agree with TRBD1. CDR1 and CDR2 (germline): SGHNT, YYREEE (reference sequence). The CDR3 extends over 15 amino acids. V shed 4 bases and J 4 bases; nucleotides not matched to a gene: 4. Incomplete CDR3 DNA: TGTGCCAGCAGCCTGGACAGGGGGGTCACCGGGGAG. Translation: CASSLDRGVTGE. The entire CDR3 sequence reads CASSLDRGVTGELFF.

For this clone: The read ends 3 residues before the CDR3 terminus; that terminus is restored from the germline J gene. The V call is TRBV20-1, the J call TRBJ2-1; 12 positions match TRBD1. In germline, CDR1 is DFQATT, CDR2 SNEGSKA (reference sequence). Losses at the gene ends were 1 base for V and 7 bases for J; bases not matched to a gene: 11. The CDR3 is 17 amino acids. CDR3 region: CSARAYSGTGGTNEQFF. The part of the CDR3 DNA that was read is TGCAGTGCTAGAGCTTATAGCGGGACAGGGGGCACGAATGAG.

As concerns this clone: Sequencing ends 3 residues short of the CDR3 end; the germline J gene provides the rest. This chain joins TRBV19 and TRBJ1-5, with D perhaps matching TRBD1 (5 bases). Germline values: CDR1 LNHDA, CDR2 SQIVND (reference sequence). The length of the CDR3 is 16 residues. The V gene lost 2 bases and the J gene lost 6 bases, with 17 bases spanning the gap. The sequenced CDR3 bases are TGTGCCAGTAGTATAACAGGTTCCCTGAACGCTCAGCCC. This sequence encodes CASSITGSLNAQP. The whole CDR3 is CASSITGSLNAQPQHF.